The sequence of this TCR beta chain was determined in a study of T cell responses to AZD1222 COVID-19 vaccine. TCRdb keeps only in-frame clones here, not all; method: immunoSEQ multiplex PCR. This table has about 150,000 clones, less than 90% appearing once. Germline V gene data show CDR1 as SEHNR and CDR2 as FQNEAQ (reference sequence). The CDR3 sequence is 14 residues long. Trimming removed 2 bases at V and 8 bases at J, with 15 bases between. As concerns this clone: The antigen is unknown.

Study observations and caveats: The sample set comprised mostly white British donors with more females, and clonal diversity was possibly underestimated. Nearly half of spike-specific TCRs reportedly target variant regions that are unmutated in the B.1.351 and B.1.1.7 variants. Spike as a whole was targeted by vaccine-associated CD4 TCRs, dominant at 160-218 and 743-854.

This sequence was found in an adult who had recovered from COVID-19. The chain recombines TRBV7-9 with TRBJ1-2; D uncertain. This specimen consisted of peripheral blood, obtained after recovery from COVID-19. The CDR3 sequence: CASSLFGPMAGYTF. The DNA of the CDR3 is TGTGCCAGCAGCTTATTTGGGCCAATGGCCGGCTACACCTTC.